These 28 T cell receptor beta chains share one sample of origin, sequenced in a study of beta chain features in type 1 diabetes. Expressed TCRB transcripts were sequenced because the entire RNA isolate underwent reverse transcription. Clones were sequenced by immunoSEQ multiplex PCR, and TCRdb holds only the in-frame ones, with some missing. The sample carries about 240,000 clones, roughly 30% recorded once. The sequencing input was central memory CD4+ T cells from blood. The receptors were gathered from a man between 25 and 39 years old in good health.

The rearrangement links TRBV7-2 to TRBJ2-3, with 11 bases aligning to TRBD2. This CDR3 is built from 19 residues. Germline V gives CDR1 SGHTA, CDR2 FQGNSA. J gave up 1 base and V 0 bases, and 9 bases lay outside the gene matches. CDR3 bases: TGTGCCAGCAGCTTAGCCCCCCAGGGGACTAGCGGACGCACAGATACGCAGTATTTT. Translating it yields CASSLAPQGTSGRTDTQYF.

This clone was detected only a few times. The genes are TRBV2 and TRBJ2-5, with 9 positions matching TRBD2. The CDR3 extends over 14 amino acids. Trimming removed 5 bases from V and 5 bases from J; junction bases left unmatched: 6. Per the germline V gene, CDR1 is SNHLY and CDR2 is FYNNEI. In DNA, the CDR3 is TGTGCCAGCAGTACCGGGACTAGCTCCGAGACCCAGTACTTC. It specifies CASSTGTSSETQYF.

This clone has a handful of counts. Different DNA sequences within this sample yield the same CDR3. J is TRBJ2-1 and V is TRBV11-3; D uncertain. V was pared by 1 base and J by 6 bases, with 7 bases between. CDR1 is SGHNT, CDR2 YENEEA, per germline. The CDR3 has 13 amino acids. CDR3 protein: CASSLGSSNEQFF. CDR3 nucleotide sequence: TGTGCCAGCAGCTTAGGGAGTTCCAATGAGCAGTTCTTC.

This sequence joins TRBV30 and TRBJ1-2; no firm D call. This CDR3 is built from 13 residues. The germline CDR1 and CDR2 sequences are GTSNPN and SVGIG (reference sequence). V was trimmed by 8 bases and J by 0 bases, leaving 13 bases between them. DNA of the CDR3: TGTGCCCGGGGAGGAGGGACTAACTATGGCTACACCTTC. The encoded protein is CARGGGTNYGYTF.

This clone was observed many times. Other nucleotide sequences from this sample produce the same CDR3. The chain couples TRBV29-1 to TRBJ2-7; D gene unclear. Per the germline V gene, CDR1 is SQVTM and CDR2 is ANQGSEA. The CDR3 covers 11 residues. V lost 3 bases to trimming and J lost 4 bases, with 7 bases between them. The CDR3 protein is CSVDFGYEQYF. In DNA form, the CDR3 reads TGCAGCGTTGATTTTGGGTACGAGCAGTACTTC.

This clone appeared once. The rearrangement uses TRBV19 and TRBJ1-1, with 11 nucleotides matching TRBD1. V lost 3 bases to trimming and J lost 5 bases; unmatched junction nucleotides: 5. This CDR3 comprises 15 residues. Germline V lookup: CDR1 LNHDA, CDR2 SQIVND (reference sequence). DNA of the CDR3: TGTGCCAGTAGTATCGGGACAGGGGGACGAACTGAAGCTTTCTTT. This encodes CASSIGTGGRTEAFF.

In its sample, this clone was seen a few times. V usage is TRBV30 and J usage is TRBJ1-6; D gene unclear. CDR3 length: 15 amino acids. Deletions cut 4 bases from V and 0 bases from J, with 10 bases between. Germline assignment: CDR1 GTSNPN and CDR2 SVGIG (reference sequence). DNA for the CDR3: TGTGCCTGGAAGCCCAGTGGCTCCTATAATTCACCCCTCCACTTT. This encodes CAWKPSGSYNSPLHF. Full variable domain (missing parts from reference TRBV30 and TRBJ1-6): SQTIHQWPATLVQPVGSPLSLECTVEGTSNPNLYWYRQAAGRGLQLLFYSVGIGQISSEVPQNLSASRPQDRQFILSSKKLLLSDSGFYLCAWKPSGSYNSPLHFGNGTRLTVT.

The V gene is TRBV7-9, the J gene TRBJ1-2; 8 bases map to TRBD1. Germline lookup yields CDR1 SEHNR and CDR2 FQNEAQ (reference sequence). V was pared by 2 bases and J by 7 bases, with 9 bases of the junction left unmatched. The CDR3 loop spans 15 amino acids. The CDR3 loop is CASSLLLQGARGYTF. Here the CDR3 DNA reads TGTGCCAGCAGCTTACTCCTTCAGGGGGCGCGTGGCTACACCTTC.

Only a few counts were recorded for this clone. J is TRBJ1-6 and V is TRBV2; maybe TRBD1 (6 bases). Trimming pared 5 bases from V and 8 bases from J, leaving 16 bases between. CDR1 is SNHLY, CDR2 FYNNEI, per germline. The CDR3 totals 15 residues. CDR3 nucleotide sequence: TGTGCCAGCAGTCAACAGGGAAAGGGGCATTCACCCCTCCACTTT. Its protein is CASSQQGKGHSPLHF.

In this sample, this clone turned up a few times. The identical CDR3 is also encoded by other nucleotide sequences in the sample. The chain couples TRBV11-2 to TRBJ1-1; D is unclear. Deletions cut 0 bases from V and 5 bases from J, with 7 bases between. Germline V gene lookup returns CDR1 SGHAT and CDR2 FQNNGV. The CDR3 is 13 amino acids. CDR3 sequence: CASSLDRGTEAFF. CDR3 nucleotide sequence: TGTGCCAGCAGCTTAGATCGGGGTACTGAAGCTTTCTTT.

Regarding this clone: A read error may explain this, as a much larger clone is one base away. The chain combines TRBV2 with TRBJ2-5; tentative D call: TRBD1 (6 bases). The CDR3 loop spans 11 amino acids. Germline CDR1 SNHLY, CDR2 FYNNEI. The germline V and J ends were trimmed by 7 bases and 4 bases, with 7 bases remaining between them. DNA for the CDR3: TGTGCCAGCATGGGGGCAGAGACCCAGTACTTC. Protein: CASMGAETQYF.

This clone appeared many times. The V and J genes are TRBV7-2 and TRBJ1-4; D is unclear. The CDR3 covers 12 residues. CDR1 SGHTA and CDR2 FQGNSA come from the germline V gene. With 3 bases removed from V and 12 bases from J, the gap between germline ends came to 11 bases. The CDR3 DNA is TGTGCCAGCAGCTTCGGTGGGAATGAACTGTTTTTT. This sequence encodes CASSFGGNELFF.

In its sample, this clone was seen a few times. The chain couples TRBV7-2 to TRBJ2-4; the match to TRBD2 covers 7 bases. CDR1 and CDR2 from the germline V gene are SGHTA and FQGNSA. The CDR3 sequence is 16 residues long. V shed 2 bases, J shed 1 base, and the junction held 5 bases outside the gene matches. CDR3 nucleotide sequence: TGTGCCAGCAGCTTAAGGGCGGGAGTGGCCAAAAACATTCAGTACTTC. Residues: CASSLRAGVAKNIQYF.

This clone was detected only a few times. The chain recombines TRBV29-1 with TRBJ2-3, with D hard to call. This CDR3 comprises 10 residues. V dropped 7 bases and J dropped 2 bases, with 4 bases sitting between them. Germline V gives CDR1 SQVTM, CDR2 ANQGSEA. CDR3 DNA: TGCAGCGCTCACACAGATACGCAGTATTTT. Translated, it gives CSAHTDTQYF.

The V gene is TRBV6-5, the J gene TRBJ2-1, with 10 nucleotides matching TRBD2. This CDR3 comprises 15 residues. The V gene's germline CDR1 is MNHEY and CDR2 SVGAGI. J lost 4 bases, V lost 4 bases, and 4 bases had no gene match. The CDR3 bases are TGTGCCAGCAGTTCTAGCGGGGGATCGTACAATGAGCAGTTCTTC. This encodes CASSSSGGSYNEQFF.

The CDR3, as DNA: TGTGCCAGCGCCCAAGTCGAGGGAGTTGGAGATACGCAGTATTTT. This codes for CASAQVEGVGDTQYF. The chain couples TRBV2 to TRBJ2-3; D is possibly TRBD2 (5 bases). CDR3 size: 15 residues. From germline, CDR1 is SNHLY and CDR2 FYNNEI. The ends were cut back, 8 bases at V and 5 bases at J, with 20 bases in the middle.

This clone occurred a few times. The chain combines TRBV5-1 with TRBJ2-4, with 8 bases identical to TRBD2. Trimming cost V 0 bases and J 2 bases; bases outside gene matches: 1. The CDR3 totals 15 residues. Germline loops: CDR1 SGHRS, CDR2 YFSETQ. The CDR3 DNA is TGCGCCAGCAGCTTGGGCGGGGGGCCCAAAAACATTCAGTACTTC. Amino acid sequence: CASSLGGGPKNIQYF.

V is TRBV7-2 and J is TRBJ2-4; maybe TRBD2 (6 bases). Germline V lookup: CDR1 SGHTA, CDR2 FQGNSA. The CDR3 has 16 residues. Trimming removed 3 bases from V and 1 base from J, with 13 bases in between. Here the CDR3 DNA reads TGTGCCAGCAGCTTCCAGGGAGGAGCGGCCAAAAACATTCAGTACTTC. Protein product: CASSFQGGAAKNIQYF.

The chain joins TRBV2 to TRBJ2-7, with 9 bases aligning to TRBD1. Germline loops: CDR1 SNHLY, CDR2 FYNNEI. V trimming: 8 bases; J trimming: 3 bases; junction bases outside the gene matches: 8. The CDR3 sequence is 14 residues long. For the CDR3, the DNA is TGTGCCAGCGGAAAGGGACAGGGTATCTACGAGCAGTACTTC. Protein: CASGKGQGIYEQYF.

The chain couples TRBV7-2 to TRBJ2-3; D unclear. Trimming cost V 4 bases and J 5 bases, with 16 bases left between them. There are 15 residues in the CDR3. Looked up from germline, CDR1 is SGHTA and CDR2 is FQGNSA. The CDR3 loop reads CASSSRAYGRDTQYF. The CDR3 DNA reads as TGTGCCAGCAGCTCACGGGCTTACGGCAGAGATACGCAGTATTTT.

The sample holds a few counts of this clone. Other DNA sequences in the sample encode the same CDR3. The chain carries TRBV7-9 and TRBJ1-1, with unresolved D. CDR3 length equals 13 residues. Germline CDR1 is SEHNR and CDR2 is FQNEAQ (reference sequence). Between the trimmed V and J ends, which lost 5 bases and 5 bases, there was a span of 12 bases. The CDR3 nucleotides are TGTGCCAGCAGCCCAGGCCGGGATACTGAAGCTTTCTTT. It encodes CASSPGRDTEAFF.

This clone was detected a few times. This sequence joins TRBV28 and TRBJ2-6; 9 positions agree with TRBD2. J gave up 0 bases and V 3 bases, and 6 bases lay outside the gene matches. Germline assignment: CDR1 MDHEN and CDR2 SYDVKM. There are 18 residues in the CDR3. CDR3 in amino acids: CASSFAREGLSGANVLTF. CDR3 in DNA: TGTGCCAGCAGTTTCGCGCGGGAGGGCCTCTCTGGGGCCAACGTCCTGACTTTC. The entire variable domain, with the rest obtained from reference TRBV28 and TRBJ2-6, is as follows: DVKVTQSSRYLVKRTGEKVFLECVQDMDHENMFWYRQDPGLGLRLIYFSYDVKMKEKGDIPEGYSVSREKKERFSLILESASTNQTSMYLCASSFAREGLSGANVLTFGAGSRLTVL.

The chain couples TRBV7-9 to TRBJ2-7; D possibly uses TRBD1 or TRBD2 (5 bases each). There are 17 residues in the CDR3. V lost 1 base and J 4 bases, leaving 20 bases between the germline ends. Germline loops: CDR1 SEHNR, CDR2 FQNEAQ (reference sequence). The CDR3 reads CASSLVTFQGRGYEQYF. In nucleotides, the CDR3 is TGTGCCAGCAGCTTAGTAACATTTCAGGGAAGAGGGTACGAGCAGTACTTC.

The chain carries TRBV29-1 and TRBJ1-1; D is unclear. The CDR3 extends over 13 amino acids. The V end was cut by 1 base, the J end by 1 base, with 7 bases between. The germline gives CDR1 SQVTM, CDR2 ANQGSEA. CDR3 DNA sequence: TGCAGCGTTGAAGGACACAAGAACACTGAAGCTTTCTTT. Its translation: CSVEGHKNTEAFF.

This clone was counted only a few times. The chain links TRBV7-2 to TRBJ1-6; perhaps TRBD1 as D (5 bases). V lost 1 base to trimming and J lost 7 bases, with 8 bases between them. This CDR3 comprises 14 residues. Looked up from germline, CDR1 is SGHTA and CDR2 is FQGNSA. The CDR3: CASSLGRANSPLHF. The CDR3 DNA reads TGTGCCAGCAGCTTAGGCAGGGCCAATTCACCCCTCCACTTT.

There are a few counts of this clone. The rearrangement joins TRBV7-9 to TRBJ1-1, with D maybe TRBD1 (6 bases). There are 13 residues in the CDR3. Trimming removed 3 bases at V and 5 bases at J, with 10 bases between. Germline lookup yields CDR1 SEHNR and CDR2 FQNEAQ (reference sequence). The CDR3 loop is CASSLDRWTEAFF. The CDR3 coding sequence is TGTGCCAGCAGCTTGGACAGATGGACTGAAGCTTTCTTT. Based on the CDR3 plus reference TRBV7-9 and TRBJ1-1, the full variable domain is DTGVSQNPRHKITKRGQNVTFRCDPISEHNRLYWYRQTLGQGPEFLTYFQNEAQLEKSRLLSDRFSAERPKGSFSTLEIQRTEQGDSAMYLCASSLDRWTEAFFGQGTRLTVV.

V gene TRBV10-3 combines with J gene TRBJ2-7, with D tentatively TRBD1 (6 bases). CDR3 length: 15 amino acids. V was cut by 2 bases and J by 3 bases, with 14 bases left in between. The germline V gene encodes CDR1 ENHRY and CDR2 SYGVKD. DNA of the CDR3: TGTGCCATCAGTGAGCCAGGGGCCAAGATCTACGAGCAGTACTTC. This encodes CAISEPGAKIYEQYF.

This clone was seen more than once but under ten times. This chain joins TRBV7-2 and TRBJ2-5; D call uncertain. CDR3 length: 15 residues. Trimming removed 2 bases at V and 0 bases at J, with 10 bases between. Germline values: CDR1 SGHTA, CDR2 FQGNSA. The CDR3 coding sequence is TGTGCCAGCAGCTTAAATGGTCACAACCAAGAGACCCAGTACTTC. Its translation: CASSLNGHNQETQYF.